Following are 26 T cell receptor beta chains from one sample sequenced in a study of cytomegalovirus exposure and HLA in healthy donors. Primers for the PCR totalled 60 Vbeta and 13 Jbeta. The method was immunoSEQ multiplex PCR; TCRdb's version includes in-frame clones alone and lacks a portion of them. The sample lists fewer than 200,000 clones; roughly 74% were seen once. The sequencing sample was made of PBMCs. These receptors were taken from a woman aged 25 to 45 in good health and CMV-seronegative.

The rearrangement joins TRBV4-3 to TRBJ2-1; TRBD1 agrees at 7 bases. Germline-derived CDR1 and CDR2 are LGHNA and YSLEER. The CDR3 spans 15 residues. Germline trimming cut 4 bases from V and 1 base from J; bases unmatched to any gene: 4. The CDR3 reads CASSLRDRSYNEQFF. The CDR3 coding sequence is TGCGCCAGCAGCCTCCGGGACAGATCCTACAATGAGCAGTTCTTC.

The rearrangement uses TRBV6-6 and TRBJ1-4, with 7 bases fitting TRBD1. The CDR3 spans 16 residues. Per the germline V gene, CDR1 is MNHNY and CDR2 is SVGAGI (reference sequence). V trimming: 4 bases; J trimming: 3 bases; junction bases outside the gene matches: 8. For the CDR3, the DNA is TGTGCCAGCAGTTCAAGACCGACAGGGTCTAATGAAAAACTGTTTTTT. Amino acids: CASSSRPTGSNEKLFF.

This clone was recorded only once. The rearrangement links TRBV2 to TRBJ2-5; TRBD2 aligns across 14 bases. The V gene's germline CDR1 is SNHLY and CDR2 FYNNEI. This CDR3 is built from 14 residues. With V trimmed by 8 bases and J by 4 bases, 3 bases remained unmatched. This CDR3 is CASAGLAGGETQYF. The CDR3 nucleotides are TGTGCCAGCGCCGGACTAGCGGGAGGAGAGACCCAGTACTTC.

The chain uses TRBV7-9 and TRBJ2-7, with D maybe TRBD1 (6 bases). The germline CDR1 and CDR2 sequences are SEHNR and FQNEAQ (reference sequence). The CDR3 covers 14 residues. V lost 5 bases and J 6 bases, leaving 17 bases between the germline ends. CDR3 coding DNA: TGTGCCAGCAGCCATAGAGACAGGCCGGGCGAGCAGTACTTC. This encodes CASSHRDRPGEQYF.

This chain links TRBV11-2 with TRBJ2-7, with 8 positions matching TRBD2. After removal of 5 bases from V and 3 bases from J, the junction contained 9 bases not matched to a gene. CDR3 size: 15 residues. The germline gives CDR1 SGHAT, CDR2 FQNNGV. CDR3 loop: CASSPFGGADYEQYF. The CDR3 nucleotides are TGTGCCAGCAGCCCCTTCGGGGGGGCGGACTACGAGCAGTACTTC.

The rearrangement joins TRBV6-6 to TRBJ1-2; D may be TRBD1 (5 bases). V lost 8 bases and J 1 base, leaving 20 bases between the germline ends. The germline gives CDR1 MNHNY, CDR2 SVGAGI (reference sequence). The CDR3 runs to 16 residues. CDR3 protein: CASSDYRGMVNYGYTF. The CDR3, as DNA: TGTGCCAGCTCCGATTACCGGGGGATGGTTAACTATGGCTACACCTTC.

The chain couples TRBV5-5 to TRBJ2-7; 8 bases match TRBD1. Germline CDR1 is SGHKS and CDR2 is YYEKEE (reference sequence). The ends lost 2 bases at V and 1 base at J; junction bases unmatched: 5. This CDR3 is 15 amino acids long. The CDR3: CASSLRTGISYEQYF. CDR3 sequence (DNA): TGTGCCAGCAGCTTAAGGACAGGGATTTCCTACGAGCAGTACTTC.

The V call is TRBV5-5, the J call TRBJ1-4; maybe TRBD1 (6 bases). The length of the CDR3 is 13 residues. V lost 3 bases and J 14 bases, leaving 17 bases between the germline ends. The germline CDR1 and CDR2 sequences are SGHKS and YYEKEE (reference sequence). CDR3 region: CASSSSGVRLLFF. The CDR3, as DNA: TGTGCCAGCAGCTCCTCAGGGGTACGCCTCCTGTTTTTT. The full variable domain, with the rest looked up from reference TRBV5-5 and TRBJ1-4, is DAGVTQSPTHLIKTRGQQVTLRCSPISGHKSVSWYQQVLGQGPQFIFQYYEKEERGRGNFPDRFSARQFPNYSSELNVNALLLGDSALYLCASSSSGVRLLFFGSGTQLSVL.

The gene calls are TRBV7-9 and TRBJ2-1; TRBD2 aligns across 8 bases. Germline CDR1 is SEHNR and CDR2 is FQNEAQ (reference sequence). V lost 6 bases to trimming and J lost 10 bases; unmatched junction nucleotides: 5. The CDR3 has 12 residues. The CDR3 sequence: CASSRTSTEQFF. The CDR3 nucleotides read TGTGCCAGCAGTCGGACTAGCACAGAGCAGTTCTTC.

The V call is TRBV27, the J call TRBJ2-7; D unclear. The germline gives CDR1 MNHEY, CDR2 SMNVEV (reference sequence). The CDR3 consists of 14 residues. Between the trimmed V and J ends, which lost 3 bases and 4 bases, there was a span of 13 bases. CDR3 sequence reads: CASSFGQRPYEQYF. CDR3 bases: TGTGCCAGCAGTTTTGGGCAGAGACCATACGAGCAGTACTTC.

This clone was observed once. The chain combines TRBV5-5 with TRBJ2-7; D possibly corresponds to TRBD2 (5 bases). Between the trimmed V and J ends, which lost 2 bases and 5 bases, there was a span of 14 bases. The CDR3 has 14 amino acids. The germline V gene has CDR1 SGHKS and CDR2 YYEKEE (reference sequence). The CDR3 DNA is TGTGCCAGCAGCTTAAGACGGGGATGGGACGAGCAGTACTTC. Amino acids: CASSLRRGWDEQYF.

The CDR3, as DNA: TGTGCCAGCAGTTACTCGGGGACTAGCGGGGGAGGCGAGCAGTTCTTC. This translates into CASSYSGTSGGGEQFF. V gene TRBV6-6 combines with J gene TRBJ2-1, with 14 positions matching TRBD2. The CDR3 spans 16 residues. With 0 bases clipped from V and 10 bases from J, the junction kept 5 bases outside the gene matches. Germline V gives CDR1 MNHNY, CDR2 SVGAGI (reference sequence).

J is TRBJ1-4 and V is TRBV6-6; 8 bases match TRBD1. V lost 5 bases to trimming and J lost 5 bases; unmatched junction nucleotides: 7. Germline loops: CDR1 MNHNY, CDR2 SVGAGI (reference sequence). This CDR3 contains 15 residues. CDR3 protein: CASSPPGQANEKLFF. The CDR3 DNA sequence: TGTGCCAGCAGTCCCCCGGGACAGGCCAATGAAAAACTGTTTTTT.

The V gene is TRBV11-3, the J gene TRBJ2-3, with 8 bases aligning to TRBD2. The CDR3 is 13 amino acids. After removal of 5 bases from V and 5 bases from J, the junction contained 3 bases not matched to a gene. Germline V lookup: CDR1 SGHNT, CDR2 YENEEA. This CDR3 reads CASSPREGDTQYF. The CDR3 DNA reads TGTGCCAGCAGCCCCCGGGAGGGAGATACGCAGTATTTT.

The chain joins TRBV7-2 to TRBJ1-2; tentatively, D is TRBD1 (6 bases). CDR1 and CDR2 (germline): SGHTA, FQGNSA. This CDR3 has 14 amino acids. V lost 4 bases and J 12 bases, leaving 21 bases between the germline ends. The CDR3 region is CASSSGQGPYSDTF. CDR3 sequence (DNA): TGTGCCAGCAGCTCGGGGCAGGGGCCATATAGTGACACCTTC.

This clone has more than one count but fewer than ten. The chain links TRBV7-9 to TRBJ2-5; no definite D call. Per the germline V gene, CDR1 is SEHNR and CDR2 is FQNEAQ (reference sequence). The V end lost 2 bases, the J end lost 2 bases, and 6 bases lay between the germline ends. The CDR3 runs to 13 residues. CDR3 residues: CASSLNSQETQYF. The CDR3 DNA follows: TGTGCCAGCAGCTTAAACTCTCAAGAGACCCAGTACTTC.

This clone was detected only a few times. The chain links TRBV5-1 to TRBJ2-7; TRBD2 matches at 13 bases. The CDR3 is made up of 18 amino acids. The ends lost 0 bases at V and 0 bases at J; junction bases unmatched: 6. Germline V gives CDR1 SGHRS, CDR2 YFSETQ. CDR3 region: CASSLEGTSGTSSYEQYF. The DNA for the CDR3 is TGCGCCAGCAGCTTGGAAGGGACTAGCGGGACGAGCTCCTACGAGCAGTACTTC.

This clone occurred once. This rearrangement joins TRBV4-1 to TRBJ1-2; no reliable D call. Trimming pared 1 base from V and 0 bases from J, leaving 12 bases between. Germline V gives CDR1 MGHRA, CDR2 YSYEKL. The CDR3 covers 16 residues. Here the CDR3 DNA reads TGCGCCAGCAGCCAAGCTCCCGGTGAAGCTAACTATGGCTACACCTTC. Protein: CASSQAPGEANYGYTF.

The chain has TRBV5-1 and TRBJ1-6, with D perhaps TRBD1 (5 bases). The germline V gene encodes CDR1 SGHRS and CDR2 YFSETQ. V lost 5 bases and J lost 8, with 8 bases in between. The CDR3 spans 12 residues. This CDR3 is CASSDSHSPLHF. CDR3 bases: TGCGCCAGCAGTGACAGTCATTCACCCCTCCACTTT.

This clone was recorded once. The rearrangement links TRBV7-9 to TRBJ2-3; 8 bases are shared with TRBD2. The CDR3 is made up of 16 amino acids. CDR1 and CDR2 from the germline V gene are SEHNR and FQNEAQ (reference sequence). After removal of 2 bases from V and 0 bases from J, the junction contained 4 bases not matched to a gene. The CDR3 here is CASSLYSGASTDTQYF. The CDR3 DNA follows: TGTGCCAGCAGCTTATATAGCGGGGCTAGCACAGATACGCAGTATTTT.

CDR3 amino acids: CASSLFDSTEAFF. Written as DNA, the CDR3 is TGTGCCAGCAGCCTTTTCGACAGCACTGAAGCTTTCTTT. V and J are TRBV14 and TRBJ1-1, with D possibly TRBD1 on 5 matching bases. Germline CDR1 is SGHDN and CDR2 is FVKESK. Trimming pared 4 bases from V and 4 bases from J, leaving 10 bases between. The CDR3 consists of 13 residues.

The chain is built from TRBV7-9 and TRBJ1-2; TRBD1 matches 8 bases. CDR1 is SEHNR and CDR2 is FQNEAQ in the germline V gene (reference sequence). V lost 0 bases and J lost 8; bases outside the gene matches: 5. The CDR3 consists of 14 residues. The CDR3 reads CASSLAQGARGYTF. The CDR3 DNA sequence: TGTGCCAGCAGCTTAGCTCAGGGGGCAAGAGGCTACACCTTC.

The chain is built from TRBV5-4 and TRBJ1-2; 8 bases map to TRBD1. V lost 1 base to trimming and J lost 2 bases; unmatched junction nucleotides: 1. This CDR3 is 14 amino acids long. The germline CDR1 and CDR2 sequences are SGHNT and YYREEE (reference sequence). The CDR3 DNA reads TGTGCCAGCAGCTTGCAGGGGGCGAACTATGGCTACACCTTC. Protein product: CASSLQGANYGYTF.

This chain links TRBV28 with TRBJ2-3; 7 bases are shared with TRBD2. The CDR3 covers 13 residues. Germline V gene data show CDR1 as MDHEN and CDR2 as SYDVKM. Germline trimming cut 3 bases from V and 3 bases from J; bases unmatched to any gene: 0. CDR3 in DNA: TGTGCCAGCAGTTTGGGGGGGACAGATACGCAGTATTTT. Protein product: CASSLGGTDTQYF.

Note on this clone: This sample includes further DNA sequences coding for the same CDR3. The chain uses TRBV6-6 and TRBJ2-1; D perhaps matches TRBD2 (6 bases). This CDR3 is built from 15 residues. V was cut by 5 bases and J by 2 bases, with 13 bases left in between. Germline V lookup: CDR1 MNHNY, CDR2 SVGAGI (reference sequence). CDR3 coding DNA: TGTGCCAGCAGTCTTGGATTAGCGGCCTACAATGAGCAGTTCTTC. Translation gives CASSLGLAAYNEQFF.

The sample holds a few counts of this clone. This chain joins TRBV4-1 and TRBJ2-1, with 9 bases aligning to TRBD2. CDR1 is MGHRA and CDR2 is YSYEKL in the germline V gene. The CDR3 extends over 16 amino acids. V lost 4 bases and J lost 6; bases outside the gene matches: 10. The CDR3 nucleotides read TGCGCCAGCAGCCCCGAAGGACTAGCGATGGGCAATGAGCAGTTCTTC. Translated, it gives CASSPEGLAMGNEQFF.